These T cell receptor beta chains were read from a single sample in a study of blood T cell repertoires in COVID-19. Clones were sequenced by immunoSEQ multiplex PCR, and TCRdb holds only the in-frame ones, with some missing. The profile shows just under 60,000 clones, around 85% of them singletons. Sample: peripheral blood. These receptors were collected from a human donor in a cohort sampled during active COVID-19. Each CDR3 is given with its conserved first and last residue. The order of the fields is V gene, D gene, J gene, clone size, CDR3 DNA, CDR3 protein. The D gene is left open where the match is weak. Clone size is given for some rows only: seen once, a few or many times, or a class if the clone is expanded.

v_gene: TRBV28
d_gene: -
j_gene: TRBJ1-5
abundance: few
CDR3nt: TGTGCCAGCAGTCTACAGGCGATCCGCAATCAGCCCCAGCATTTT
CDR3aa: CASSLQAIRNQPQHF

v_gene: TRBV19
d_gene: -
j_gene: TRBJ2-2
abundance: -
CDR3nt: TGTGCCAGTAGTCCCCGTTACAGGGCCGGGGAGCTGTTTTTT
CDR3aa: CASSPRYRAGELFF

v_gene: TRBV3-1/TRBV3-2
d_gene: -
j_gene: TRBJ2-1
abundance: -
CDR3nt: TGTGCCAGCAGCTCCCGGACTCTTACGCCCTACAATGAGCAGTTCTTC
CDR3aa: CASSSRTLTPYNEQFF

v_gene: TRBV6-5
d_gene: -
j_gene: TRBJ2-2
abundance: -
CDR3nt: TGTGCCAGCGGATTCCGGGACAAAGAGGCCGGGGAGCTGTTTTTT
CDR3aa: CASGFRDKEAGELFF

v_gene: TRBV3-1/TRBV3-2
d_gene: TRBD2
j_gene: TRBJ2-1
abundance: few
CDR3nt: TGTGCCAGCAGCCAAGTATTGACTAGCGGGAGACGTCCGTTCTTC
CDR3aa: CASSQVLTSGRRPFF

v_gene: TRBV27
d_gene: TRBD1
j_gene: TRBJ1-1
abundance: -
CDR3nt: TGTGCCAGCAGTTCTCATCAGACAGGGAGGAACACTGAAGCTTTCTTT
CDR3aa: CASSSHQTGRNTEAFF

v_gene: TRBV2
d_gene: -
j_gene: TRBJ2-7
abundance: -
CDR3nt: TGTGCCAGCAGTGAAAGTGTGGGGGGTACCTACGAGCAGTACTTC
CDR3aa: CASSESVGGTYEQYF

v_gene: TRBV7-8
d_gene: -
j_gene: TRBJ2-5
abundance: -
CDR3nt: TGTGCCAGCAGCTTGGCGGGACAGTTGGGCCAGTACTTC
CDR3aa: CASSLAGQLGQYF

v_gene: TRBV28
d_gene: -
j_gene: TRBJ2-7
abundance: -
CDR3nt: TGTGCCAGCAGTCAGAAGTACGAGCAGTACTTC
CDR3aa: CASSQKYEQYF

v_gene: TRBV27
d_gene: -
j_gene: TRBJ2-5
abundance: -
CDR3nt: TGTGCCAGCAGTCCTGGCCCCCGGGGTGGAGGGGAGACCCAGTACTTC
CDR3aa: CASSPGPRGGGETQYF

v_gene: TRBV7-2
d_gene: TRBD1
j_gene: TRBJ2-3
abundance: -
CDR3nt: TGTGCCAGCAGCCCCCGGGACAGGGTAGCGGATACGCAGTATTTT
CDR3aa: CASSPRDRVADTQYF

v_gene: TRBV5-1
d_gene: -
j_gene: TRBJ1-4
abundance: -
CDR3nt: TGCGCCAGCAGCTCACAGGGTACGAGCGAAAAACTGTTTTTT
CDR3aa: CASSSQGTSEKLFF

v_gene: TRBV3-1/TRBV3-2
d_gene: -
j_gene: TRBJ1-2
abundance: -
CDR3nt: TGTGCCAGCAGCCAAGTAGGGGCTAACTATGGCTACACCTTC
CDR3aa: CASSQVGANYGYTF

v_gene: TRBV3-1/TRBV3-2
d_gene: TRBD2
j_gene: TRBJ2-2
abundance: -
CDR3nt: TGTGCCAGCAGCCAAAGCGGACTAGCGGGCACCGGGGAGCTGTTTTTT
CDR3aa: CASSQSGLAGTGELFF

v_gene: TRBV28
d_gene: -
j_gene: TRBJ1-2
abundance: -
CDR3nt: TGTGCCAGCAGCATAATTTTATTAATTACAATTAAAGGCTACACCTTC
CDR3aa: CASSIILLITIKGYTF

v_gene: TRBV3-1/TRBV3-2
d_gene: -
j_gene: TRBJ2-1
abundance: once
CDR3nt: TGTGCCAGCAGCGATACTAGAGAACCTGCGTACAATGAGCAGTTCTTC
CDR3aa: CASSDTREPAYNEQFF

v_gene: TRBV19
d_gene: TRBD1
j_gene: TRBJ1-5
abundance: -
CDR3nt: TGTGCCAGTACGCCACTACAGGGGGCGAGGCGGGCTAGCAATCAGCCCCAGCATTTT
CDR3aa: CASTPLQGARRASNQPQHF

v_gene: TRBV7-3
d_gene: TRBD1
j_gene: TRBJ1-1
abundance: -
CDR3nt: TGTGCCAGCAGCTTAAACAGGGGGAATACTGAAGCTTTCTTT
CDR3aa: CASSLNRGNTEAFF

v_gene: TRBV2
d_gene: TRBD2
j_gene: TRBJ2-3
abundance: -
CDR3nt: TGTGCCAGCAAGCGGGATGGGGGATTTAGCACAGATACGCAGTATTTT
CDR3aa: CASKRDGGFSTDTQYF

v_gene: TRBV9
d_gene: TRBD1
j_gene: TRBJ2-5
abundance: -
CDR3nt: TGTGCCAGCAGCGTAGGACAGGGGGCACGTGAGACCCAGTACTTC
CDR3aa: CASSVGQGARETQYF

v_gene: TRBV5-6
d_gene: TRBD1
j_gene: TRBJ2-7
abundance: -
CDR3nt: TGTGCCAGCGCTCCCATTCACCCTAGGGGGCGCGAGCAGTACTTC
CDR3aa: CASAPIHPRGREQYF

v_gene: TRBV28
d_gene: TRBD1
j_gene: TRBJ1-2
abundance: -
CDR3nt: TGTGCCAGCATTCTGACAGGGGCCAAGCAGATTGGCTACACCTTC
CDR3aa: CASILTGAKQIGYTF

v_gene: TRBV2
d_gene: -
j_gene: TRBJ1-3
abundance: -
CDR3nt: TGTGCCAGCAGTGAGGAGACGGGAAACACCATATATTTT
CDR3aa: CASSEETGNTIYF